This T cell receptor beta chain was captured in a study of shared clonotypes between healthy human individuals (TCRdb year 2020). Regarding the study in general: The cohort included three men and two women between 18 and 49 years of age. Blood TCR repertoires of five healthy adults were deeply sequenced to estimate repertoire size and the extent of clonotype sharing between individuals. Libraries were prepared and TCR repertoires were sequenced by different laboratories using diverse techniques, in order to increase sequencing depth and limit assay-specific biases. Each donor's leukapheresis produced roughly between about 0.9 and 9.5 billion PBMCs.

TCR CDR3 regions were amplified from genomic DNA by multiplex PCR using the deep immunoSEQ assay. Extracted genomic DNA from each cell subset was distributed evenly across all wells of several immunoSEQ 96-well plates, and each plate was treated as a replicate. For unsorted PBMC, 300 ng genomic DNA, equal to 30,000 or so T cell genomes, was loaded into each replicate PCR. Ten immunoSEQ deep assay plates were used to sequence the unsorted PBMC genomic DNA. Purified libraries were quantified with a Qubit 3.0 fluorometer, sized on a Bioanalyzer 2100, and re-quantified with the KAPA Library Quantification kit. Every immunoSEQ 96-well plate was sequenced on a separate single-read 150-cycle Illumina NextSeq 550 flow cell. The paper's data handling went like this. Because the immunoSEQ output included only junctional sequences and no quality scores, the filtering could not be the same as the filtering used for full-length reads. To assign V/J genes and CDR3, sequences were annotated against IMGT germline references using PyIR, a Python wrapper for IgBLAST v1.9. Reads with weak V/J assignments (E-value above 1e-6), missing CDR3, stop codons, out-of-frame junctions, or ambiguous translated residues were removed. A V3J clonotype was defined by an identical inferred V gene, J gene, and CDR3 amino acid sequence. Percentage overlap between repertoires was computed as shared unique clonotypes divided by the size of the smaller repertoire. Repertoire richness was assessed with RTK rarefaction, the Chao1 estimator, and Recon v2.1 estimates of unobserved clonotypes. Imported from immuneACCESS, the table was reduced by TCRdb to in-frame sequences with V and J called. These copies leave out some clones; in studies compared against another copy, an unresolved V gene accounts for under half, and the cause of the remainder is not known. That table supplies the V and J calls and clone size; D and trimming were determined from the DNA. The sample contains 400,000 to 600,000 clones, 60% to 80% of them found a single time. The ten biggest clones cover approximately 13% of the sample.

The donors were healthy, HIV-negative adults with no recently reported acute infections or vaccinations. Only Caucasian adults living in Nashville, Tennessee, USA were represented among the donors. For unsorted samples, 85 million to 100 million PBMCs were counted, and genomic DNA was extracted using the QIAamp DNA Blood Mini kit. After blood collection by leukapheresis, PBMCs were isolated using Ficoll-Histopaque density gradient centrifugation and then cryopreserved in the vapor phase of liquid nitrogen. V gives up 2 bases and J gives up 4 bases, and the segment between their germline ends measures 18 bases. Reading the germline V gene gives CDR1 SGHRS and CDR2 YFSETQ. CDR3 length: 16 amino acids, cysteine to phenylalanine. Solely the CDR3 DNA is kept, with 48 bases framed from the first base. To note about this clone: Its antigen remains unidentified. The record has no base qualities; no much larger clone is one base away.

The paper's findings and limits, for the study overall: Sampling was restricted to blood, and TCR repertoires in tissues likely differ from the TCR repertoires found in blood. Because the study included a small number of donors, the genetic and exposure-history diversity represented was limited. Pairwise subsampling led to the expectation that sequencing depth would affect the degree of clonotype sharing among donors.

Here the chain combines TRBV5-1 and TRBJ2-5; TRBD2 is a weak D gene call, 5 bases matching. The sequencing sample was made of PBMCs. This TCR was recovered from a woman aged 40 to 50 in good health. Some clones in this sample may be carry-over from other donors' samples. The CDR3 protein sequence reads: CASSFRRSGSGETQYF. Read as DNA, the sequence is TGCGCCAGCAGCTTTAGGCGGAGCGGTTCAGGAGAGACCCAGTACTTC. The entire variable domain, with the stretches around the CDR3 drawn from the reference TRBV5-1 and TRBJ2-5 proteins, is KAGVTQTPRYLIKTRGQQVTLSCSPISGHRSVSWYQQTPGQGLQFLFEYFSETQRNKGNFPGRFSGRQFSNSRSEMNVSTLELGDSALYLCASSFRRSGSGETQYFGPGTRLLVL.